A single sample gave rise to the 5 T cell receptor beta chains below, sequenced in a study of blood T cells in healthy people across ages. A second roughly 7 to 12 cycle PCR used barcoded and J-beta primers. MiXCR, applied by TCRdb to the 5' RACE reads, yields one record per CDR3 protein. This repertoire shows 1.5 million to 2 million distinct CDR3 sequences, about 28% found once; its top ten account for approximately 7.7%. The sample taken for sequencing was blood. The source is a young woman in good health.

There are many counts of this clonotype. The chain uses TRBV28 and TRBJ1-2; no firm D call. Germline CDR1 and CDR2: MDHEN and SYDVKM. The CDR3 is 11 amino acids. V shed 3 bases and J shed 8 bases, with 7 bases lying between them. DNA of the CDR3: TGTGCCAGCAGTTTTAAGTGGGGCTACACCTTC. This gives the protein CASSFKWGYTF.

This clonotype occurred a few times. V and J are TRBV6-5 and TRBJ2-7; D perhaps matches TRBD1 (6 bases). The V end lost 8 bases, the J end lost 9 bases, and 17 bases lay between the germline ends. The CDR3 spans 12 residues. The germline CDR1 and CDR2 sequences are MNHEY and SVGAGI. In DNA, the CDR3 is TGTGCCAGCGGCCCGGGACACTCCGGGCAGTACTTC. This encodes CASGPGHSGQYF.

This clonotype has a count of ten or more. This chain links TRBV2 with TRBJ2-7, with TRBD2 as a possible D gene (5 bases). This CDR3 is 15 amino acids long. CDR1 is SNHLY and CDR2 is FYNNEI in the germline V gene. The ends were cut back, 8 bases at V and 0 bases at J, with 17 bases in the middle. The CDR3 DNA reads TGTGCCAGCTCCGGGGTCAAGGCAGGCTCCTACGAGCAGTACTTC. Protein product: CASSGVKAGSYEQYF.

This clonotype was seen only a few times. The chain recombines TRBV29-1 with TRBJ2-1; 9 nucleotides align to TRBD2. V shed 4 bases, J shed 2 bases, and the junction held 9 bases outside the gene matches. In germline, CDR1 is SQVTM, CDR2 ANQGSEA. The CDR3 is 16 amino acids. The CDR3 sequence: CSVVGVAGGTYNEQFF. Here the CDR3 DNA reads TGCAGCGTTGTCGGCGTGGCGGGGGGGACCTACAATGAGCAGTTCTTC.

This clonotype was detected only a few times. The chain has TRBV9 and TRBJ1-5; 7 bases are a match to TRBD1. The CDR3 totals 17 residues. Germline assignment: CDR1 SGDLS and CDR2 YYNGEE. The V gene end was trimmed by 3 bases and the J gene end by 5 bases; junction bases not matched to a gene: 14. The CDR3 protein is CASSAIVYRGLDQPQHF. For the CDR3, the DNA is TGTGCCAGCAGCGCCATCGTTTACAGGGGATTGGATCAGCCCCAGCATTTT.